This T cell receptor beta chain was identified in a study of cytomegalovirus exposure and HLA in healthy donors. The wider study: The 110 million or so unique TCR beta sequences, from roughly 170 million T cells, were found by an earlier analysis.

A remark on this clone: No antigen is known for it.

The primer mix had 60 Vbeta and 13 Jbeta primers. Using immunoSEQ multiplex PCR, the repertoire was profiled, and TCRdb retains in-frame clones only, with some absent. This table holds tens of thousands of clones, 55% to 70% found once. Study conclusions and caveats: TRBV6-2, TRBV6-3 and some other V segments were unresolvable in 87-base-pair reads. In a later analysis, V- and J-gene trimming of beta chains associated with a DCLRE1C missense variant, replicated independently. Some TCR beta chains (164 of them) were listed as cytomegalovirus-associated.

V was shortened by 4 bases and J by 7 bases, with 13 bases between the two germline ends. The CDR3 spans 13 residues. Germline CDR1 and CDR2: MGHRA and YSYEKL. The sequence was obtained from a boy younger than 18 in good health and CMV-seropositive. The sequenced sample was PBMCs. This sequence joins TRBV4-1 and TRBJ1-1; D gene ambiguous. CDR3 nucleotide sequence: TGCGCCAGCAGCCCCGGGAGAGCCTTTGAAGCTTTCTTT. This gives the protein CASSPGRAFEAFF.